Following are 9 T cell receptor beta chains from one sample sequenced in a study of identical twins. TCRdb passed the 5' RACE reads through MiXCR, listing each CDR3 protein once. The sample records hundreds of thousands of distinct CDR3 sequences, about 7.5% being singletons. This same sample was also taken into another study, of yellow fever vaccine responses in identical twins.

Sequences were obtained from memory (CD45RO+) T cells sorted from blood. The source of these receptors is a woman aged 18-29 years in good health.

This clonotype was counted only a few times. CDR3 sequence: CASSPPQGVNSPLHF. As DNA, the CDR3 is TGTGCCAGCAGTCCCCCACAGGGGGTGAATTCACCCCTCCACTTT. The V call is TRBV28, the J call TRBJ1-6; 8 positions agree with TRBD1. The CDR3 extends over 15 amino acids. The junction had 7 bases not matched to a gene; V was cut back by 5 bases and J by 7 bases. CDR1 and CDR2 (germline): MDHEN, SYDVKM.

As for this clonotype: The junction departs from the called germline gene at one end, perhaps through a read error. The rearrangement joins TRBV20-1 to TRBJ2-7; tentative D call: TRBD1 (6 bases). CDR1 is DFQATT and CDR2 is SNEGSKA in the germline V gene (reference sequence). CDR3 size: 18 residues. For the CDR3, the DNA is TGCTGTGCTAGAGCTCCGGACAGTTACCACCGGAGCTCCTACGAGCAGTACTTC. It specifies CCARAPDSYHRSSYEQYF.

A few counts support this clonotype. CDR3 nucleotides: TGTGCCAGCACCCAAAGCTCTGGAAACACCATATATTTT. Its translation: CASTQSSGNTIYF. The chain recombines TRBV7-2 with TRBJ1-3; no reliable D call. Trimming pared 7 bases from V and 0 bases from J, leaving 7 bases between. Germline assignment: CDR1 SGHTA and CDR2 FQGNSA. This CDR3 has 13 amino acids.

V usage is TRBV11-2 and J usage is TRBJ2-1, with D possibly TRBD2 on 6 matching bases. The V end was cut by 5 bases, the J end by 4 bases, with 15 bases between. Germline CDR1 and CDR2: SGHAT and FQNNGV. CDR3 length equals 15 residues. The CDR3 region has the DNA TGTGCCAGCAGCGACGGACTAATCTATTACAATGAGCAGTTCTTC. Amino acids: CASSDGLIYYNEQFF.

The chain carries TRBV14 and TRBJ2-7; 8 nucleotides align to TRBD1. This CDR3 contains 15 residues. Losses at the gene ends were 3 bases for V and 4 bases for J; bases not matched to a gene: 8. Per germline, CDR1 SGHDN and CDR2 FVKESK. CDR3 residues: CASSQGQAAGYEQYF. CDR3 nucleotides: TGTGCCAGCAGCCAGGGACAGGCAGCGGGTTACGAGCAGTACTTC. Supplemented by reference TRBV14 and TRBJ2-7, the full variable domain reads EAGVTQFPSHSVIEKGQTVTLRCDPISGHDNLYWYRRVMGKEIKFLLHFVKESKQDESGMPNNRFLAERTGGTYSTLKVQPAELEDSGVYFCASSQGQAAGYEQYFGPGTRLTVT.

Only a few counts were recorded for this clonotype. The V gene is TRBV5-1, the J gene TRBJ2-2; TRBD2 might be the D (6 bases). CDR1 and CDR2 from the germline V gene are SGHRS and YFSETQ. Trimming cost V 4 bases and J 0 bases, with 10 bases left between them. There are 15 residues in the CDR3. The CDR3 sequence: CASSGRGSNTGELFF. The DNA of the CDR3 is TGCGCCAGCAGCGGGCGGGGTTCGAACACCGGGGAGCTGTTTTTT.

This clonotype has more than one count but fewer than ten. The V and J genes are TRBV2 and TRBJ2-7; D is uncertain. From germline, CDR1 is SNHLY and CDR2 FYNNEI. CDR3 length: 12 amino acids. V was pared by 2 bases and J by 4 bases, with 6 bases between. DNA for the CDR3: TGTGCCAGCAGTGAAACGGTTTACGAGCAGTACTTC. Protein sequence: CASSETVYEQYF.

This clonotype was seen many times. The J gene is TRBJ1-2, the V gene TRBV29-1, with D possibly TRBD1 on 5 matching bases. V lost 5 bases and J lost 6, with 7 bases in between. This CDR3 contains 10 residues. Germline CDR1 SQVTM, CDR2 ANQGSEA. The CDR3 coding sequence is TGCAGCGTTCGGGGGGATGGCTACACCTTC. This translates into CSVRGDGYTF.

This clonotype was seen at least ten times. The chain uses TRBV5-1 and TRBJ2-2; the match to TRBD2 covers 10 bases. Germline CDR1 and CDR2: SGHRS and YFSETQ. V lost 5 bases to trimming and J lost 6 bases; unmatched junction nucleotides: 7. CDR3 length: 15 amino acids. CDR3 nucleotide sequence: TGCGCCAGCAGGGTCCTAGCGGGGGCTGCCGGGGAGCTGTTTTTT. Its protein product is CASRVLAGAAGELFF.